This T cell receptor (beta chain) was sequenced in a study of T cells after yellow fever vaccination. UMIs and a universal primer site were added when TCR cDNA was made by 5'RACE template switching. TCRdb re-called the 5' RACE reads with MiXCR, one entry per CDR3 protein. The sample lists some 300,000 distinct CDR3 sequences; 7.5% to 9.5% were seen once. In this sample, this clonotype turned up many times. Its antigen is undetermined. The CDR3 is made up of 12 amino acids. CDR1 is SGHNT, CDR2 YYREEE, per germline (reference sequence). V gave up 2 bases and J gave up 3 bases, with 6 bases separating them. General observations from the study: Abundant clonotypes from the bulk population could have been carried over as contaminants into FACS-sorted repertoires. Shared CD4/CD8 clonotypes were a small share, likely from convergent recombination.

The sample consisted of CD4+ T cells sorted from PBMCs, taken 5 days after the yellow fever booster vaccination. The chain combines TRBV5-4 with TRBJ2-7; possible D gene TRBD1, 5 bases. The source of this sequence is a man between 18 and 29 years old who received the YFV17D yellow fever vaccine. CDR3 protein: CASSFDSYEQYF. The CDR3 nucleotides are TGTGCCAGCAGCTTTGACAGCTACGAGCAGTACTTC.